A single T cell receptor (beta chain) is shown here with its context. The antigen remains unidentified. The PCR ran on 60 Vbeta and 13 Jbeta primers. Clones were read by immunoSEQ multiplex PCR, and TCRdb kept only the in-frame ones, dropping some. This sample carries 100,000 to 150,000 clones, around 80% of them seen once, and the ten largest clones take roughly 11%. The data originate from a study of cytomegalovirus exposure and HLA in healthy donors. Study-wide points: TCR beta V- and J-gene trimming was later associated with a missense DCLRE1C variant.

The germline V gene encodes CDR1 SGHDN and CDR2 FVKESK. The CDR3 has 16 residues. V was clipped by 4 bases and J by 4 bases; unmatched bases: 4. Specimen: PBMCs. The receptor's source is a man aged 30 to 39 in good health and CMV-seropositive. The chain uses TRBV14 and TRBJ2-1, with 13 nucleotides matching TRBD2. CDR3 bases: TGTGCCAGCAGCCTCCGGACTAGCGGGAGTTACAATGAGCAGTTCTTC. Its protein is CASSLRTSGSYNEQFF.